The rows below give T cell receptor beta chains drawn from one sample of a study of blood T cell repertoires in COVID-19. Clones were read by immunoSEQ multiplex PCR, and TCRdb kept only the in-frame ones, dropping some. The sample lists roughly 250,000 clones; around four fifths were seen once. Source material: peripheral blood. All receptors derive from a man aged 40-50 years with active or convalescent COVID-19. Both conserved end residues are part of each CDR3. The D gene is left open where the match is weak. Rows give clone size only sometimes, using once, few, many, or a class for an expanded clone.

J gene: TRBJ1-1; clone size: .; D gene: TRBD1; V gene: TRBV3-1/TRBV3-2; CDR3 DNA: TGTGCCAGCAGCCAAGTGGACAGGGGAGCTGAAGCTTTCTTT; CDR3 protein: CASSQVDRGAEAFF
J gene: TRBJ2-1; clone size: .; D gene: TRBD2; V gene: TRBV7-8; CDR3 DNA: TGTGCCAGCAGCCCCGGGACTAGCGGGGGGCGATTGGGTGAGCAGTTCTTC; CDR3 protein: CASSPGTSGGRLGEQFF
J gene: TRBJ1-1; clone size: .; D gene: .; V gene: TRBV18; CDR3 DNA: TGTGCCAGCTCACGACAGGCCGCAGGGGACACTGAAGCTTTCTTT; CDR3 protein: CASSRQAAGDTEAFF
J gene: TRBJ1-2; clone size: .; D gene: TRBD1; V gene: TRBV7-9; CDR3 DNA: TGTGCCAGCAGCCCACAGGGGGTTTCTAACTATGGCTACACCTTC; CDR3 protein: CASSPQGVSNYGYTF
J gene: TRBJ2-5; clone size: .; D gene: TRBD1; V gene: TRBV6-2/TRBV6-3; CDR3 DNA: TGTGCCAGCAGTTCGAGGGGGCGCCCCTTGGAGACCCAGTACTTC; CDR3 protein: CASSSRGRPLETQYF
J gene: TRBJ2-1; clone size: once; D gene: .; V gene: TRBV6-5; CDR3 DNA: TGTGCCAGCAGCTACGGACAGAGCTCCTACAATGAGCAGTTCTTC; CDR3 protein: CASSYGQSSYNEQFF
J gene: TRBJ1-2; clone size: .; D gene: .; V gene: TRBV7-8; CDR3 DNA: TGTGCCAGCAGCCGAGGAATCTACAGGGATAACTATGGCTACACCTTC; CDR3 protein: CASSRGIYRDNYGYTF
J gene: TRBJ2-7; clone size: once; D gene: .; V gene: TRBV9; CDR3 DNA: TGTGCCAGCAGCGCCCAGGGCGAGAGCTCCTACGAGCAGTACTTC; CDR3 protein: CASSAQGESSYEQYF
J gene: TRBJ1-4; clone size: few; D gene: .; V gene: TRBV7-2; CDR3 DNA: TGTGCCAGCAGCCGGGACATTGCAACTAATGAAAAACTGTTTTTT; CDR3 protein: CASSRDIATNEKLFF
J gene: TRBJ1-5; clone size: once; D gene: .; V gene: TRBV7-9; CDR3 DNA: TGTGCCAGCAGCTCCGAGTGGCAGGGTAGCAATCAGCCCCAGCATTTT; CDR3 protein: CASSSEWQGSNQPQHF
J gene: TRBJ2-1; clone size: .; D gene: .; V gene: TRBV4-3; CDR3 DNA: TGCGCCAGCAGCCAGCAACGAAGGATACAGGGTGGGAATGAGCAGTTCTTC; CDR3 protein: CASSQQRRIQGGNEQFF
J gene: TRBJ1-2; clone size: .; D gene: .; V gene: TRBV24-1; CDR3 DNA: TGTGCCACCAGTGACCCACTTAGCCGAGGCTACACCTTC; CDR3 protein: CATSDPLSRGYTF
J gene: TRBJ1-3; clone size: .; D gene: .; V gene: TRBV12-3/TRBV12-4; CDR3 DNA: TGTGCCAGCAGTAGTAACAGGGGAAACACCATATATTTT; CDR3 protein: CASSSNRGNTIYF
J gene: TRBJ2-5; clone size: .; D gene: .; V gene: TRBV4-2; CDR3 DNA: TGTGCCAGCAGCCAAGGAATAGCCGATGGGGAGACCCAGTACTTC; CDR3 protein: CASSQGIADGETQYF
J gene: TRBJ2-7; clone size: .; D gene: .; V gene: TRBV30; CDR3 DNA: TGTGCCTGGGTAGAGACAGGAACCTACGAGCAGTACTTC; CDR3 protein: CAWVETGTYEQYF
J gene: TRBJ1-1; clone size: few; D gene: .; V gene: TRBV30; CDR3 DNA: TGTGCCTGGAGTGCCACTAGTTACACTGAAGCTTTCTTT; CDR3 protein: CAWSATSYTEAFF
J gene: TRBJ2-7; clone size: once; D gene: .; V gene: TRBV27; CDR3 DNA: TGTGCCAGCATTTCCCTGAAAGGGCAGACTAACTACGAGCAGTACTTC; CDR3 protein: CASISLKGQTNYEQYF
J gene: TRBJ2-5; clone size: .; D gene: .; V gene: TRBV30; CDR3 DNA: TGTGCCTGGAGTTTACAGGGCCAAGAGACCCAGTACTTC; CDR3 protein: CAWSLQGQETQYF
J gene: TRBJ1-3; clone size: .; D gene: .; V gene: TRBV7-2; CDR3 DNA: TGTGCCAGCAGCCCTTGGTCAGGGGCTGGAAACACCATATATTTT; CDR3 protein: CASSPWSGAGNTIYF
J gene: TRBJ2-3; clone size: .; D gene: TRBD2; V gene: TRBV2; CDR3 DNA: TGTGCCAGCTCGGGACTAGCGGGAGATACGCAGTATTTT; CDR3 protein: CASSGLAGDTQYF
J gene: TRBJ2-3; clone size: few; D gene: .; V gene: TRBV18; CDR3 DNA: TGTGCCAGCTCACCACCGATGGCCCCAGATACGCAGTATTTT; CDR3 protein: CASSPPMAPDTQYF
J gene: TRBJ1-1; clone size: .; D gene: TRBD1; V gene: TRBV19; CDR3 DNA: TGTGCCAGTAGTATCAGGACAGGGCCTTTGAACACTGAAGCTTTCTTT; CDR3 protein: CASSIRTGPLNTEAFF
J gene: TRBJ2-3; clone size: once; D gene: TRBD1; V gene: TRBV30; CDR3 DNA: TGTGCCTGGTCCCCCGGGACAGGGGTGGCAGATACGCAGTATTTT; CDR3 protein: CAWSPGTGVADTQYF
J gene: TRBJ1-2; clone size: .; D gene: TRBD1; V gene: TRBV3-1/TRBV3-2; CDR3 DNA: TGTGCCAGCAGCCAAGATGCAGGGGGGATGGTCTATGGCTACACCTTC; CDR3 protein: CASSQDAGGMVYGYTF
J gene: TRBJ2-5; clone size: .; D gene: TRBD1; V gene: TRBV30; CDR3 DNA: TGTGCCTGGAGTTCTACAACAGGGGGCTCAGAGACCCAGTACTTC; CDR3 protein: CAWSSTTGGSETQYF
J gene: TRBJ2-7; clone size: .; D gene: TRBD2; V gene: TRBV6-5; CDR3 DNA: TGTGCCAGCAGCAGCTCCGGACTAGCGGGAAACGAGCAGTACTTC; CDR3 protein: CASSSSGLAGNEQYF
J gene: TRBJ2-7; clone size: .; D gene: TRBD2; V gene: TRBV14; CDR3 DNA: TGTGCCAGCAGCCAAGTAGCGGGAGTGAGGTACGAGCAGTACTTC; CDR3 protein: CASSQVAGVRYEQYF
J gene: TRBJ1-5; clone size: .; D gene: .; V gene: TRBV10-3; CDR3 DNA: TGTGCCATCAGAGAACGACTCTCCGATCAGCCCCAGCATTTT; CDR3 protein: CAIRERLSDQPQHF
J gene: TRBJ1-1; clone size: few; D gene: .; V gene: TRBV3-1/TRBV3-2; CDR3 DNA: TGTGCCAGCAGCCCCCGGGGGGCGACTGAAGCTTTCTTT; CDR3 protein: CASSPRGATEAFF
J gene: TRBJ1-1; clone size: .; D gene: .; V gene: TRBV28; CDR3 DNA: TGTGCCAGCAGTTTATCGGGTGAAACTATGAACACTGAAGCTTTCTTT; CDR3 protein: CASSLSGETMNTEAFF
J gene: TRBJ1-5; clone size: .; D gene: TRBD1; V gene: TRBV30; CDR3 DNA: TGTGCCTGGAGTGGGGGACAGCTCCGGCAGCCCCAGCATTTT; CDR3 protein: CAWSGGQLRQPQHF
J gene: TRBJ1-3; clone size: .; D gene: .; V gene: TRBV19; CDR3 DNA: TGTGCCGGTCCATCGAGGTTTGGAAACACCATATATTTT; CDR3 protein: CAGPSRFGNTIYF
J gene: TRBJ1-5; clone size: .; D gene: TRBD1; V gene: TRBV2; CDR3 DNA: TGTGCCAGCGGACAGGGGGCGCGGGGGCAGCCCCAGCATTTT; CDR3 protein: CASGQGARGQPQHF
J gene: TRBJ1-2; clone size: .; D gene: .; V gene: TRBV5-1; CDR3 DNA: TGCGCCAGCAGCTCCTTACAGGGTCGGGATGGCTACACCTTC; CDR3 protein: CASSSLQGRDGYTF
J gene: TRBJ1-6; clone size: .; D gene: TRBD1; V gene: TRBV13; CDR3 DNA: TGTGCCAGCAGCAACGGGACAGCCATCTATAATTCACCCCTCCACTTT; CDR3 protein: CASSNGTAIYNSPLHF
J gene: TRBJ1-2; clone size: few; D gene: .; V gene: TRBV30; CDR3 DNA: TGTGCCTGGAGCCTAAGGGGGGGTGGTGGCTACACCTTC; CDR3 protein: CAWSLRGGGGYTF
J gene: TRBJ1-3; clone size: .; D gene: .; V gene: TRBV6-5; CDR3 DNA: TGTGCCAGCGGTAATAGACAGGTCTCTGGAAACACCATATATTTT; CDR3 protein: CASGNRQVSGNTIYF
J gene: TRBJ1-1; clone size: .; D gene: .; V gene: TRBV15; CDR3 DNA: TGTGCCACCAGCAGACGGGGTTCCGTGGGGACTGAAGCTTTCTTT; CDR3 protein: CATSRRGSVGTEAFF
J gene: TRBJ2-2; clone size: .; D gene: TRBD1; V gene: TRBV25-1; CDR3 DNA: TGTGCCAGCATTTCATCCGGGACAGGTACATCCGGGGAGCTGTTTTTT; CDR3 protein: CASISSGTGTSGELFF
J gene: TRBJ2-1; clone size: .; D gene: TRBD2; V gene: TRBV27; CDR3 DNA: TGTGCCACGGAGAGCGGGGGGGCGGGCAATGAGCAGTTCTTC; CDR3 protein: CATESGGAGNEQFF
J gene: TRBJ2-5; clone size: .; D gene: .; V gene: TRBV6-2/TRBV6-3; CDR3 DNA: TGTGCCAGCAGTTCGCTATACAGGGAAGAGACCCAGTACTTC; CDR3 protein: CASSSLYREETQYF
J gene: TRBJ2-7; clone size: .; D gene: TRBD2; V gene: TRBV7-3; CDR3 DNA: TGTGCCAGCAGCCTCCTCCGGCGGCGGGAGGGCTACGAGCAGTACTTC; CDR3 protein: CASSLLRRREGYEQYF
J gene: TRBJ1-2; clone size: .; D gene: .; V gene: TRBV6-5; CDR3 DNA: TGTGCCAGCAGGGATTTTACAGGGTACTATGGCTACACCTTC; CDR3 protein: CASRDFTGYYGYTF
J gene: TRBJ1-1; clone size: .; D gene: TRBD1; V gene: TRBV23-1; CDR3 DNA: TGCGCCAGCAGTCAAGACAGGGGAATGAACACTGAAGCTTTCTTT; CDR3 protein: CASSQDRGMNTEAFF
J gene: TRBJ1-4; clone size: .; D gene: TRBD1; V gene: TRBV19; CDR3 DNA: TGTGCCAGTAGTATGGGGCGGACAGGACTTAATGAAAAACTGTTTTTT; CDR3 protein: CASSMGRTGLNEKLFF
J gene: TRBJ2-5; clone size: .; D gene: TRBD1; V gene: TRBV4-1; CDR3 DNA: TGCGCCAGCAGCCGGACTGGACAGGGTAGGGAGACCCAGTACTTC; CDR3 protein: CASSRTGQGRETQYF
J gene: TRBJ1-5; clone size: .; D gene: .; V gene: TRBV7-2; CDR3 DNA: TGTGCCAGCAGCTTAGGCCCGGATCAGCCCCAGCATTTT; CDR3 protein: CASSLGPDQPQHF
J gene: TRBJ2-7; clone size: .; D gene: TRBD2; V gene: TRBV24-1; CDR3 DNA: TGTGCCACCAGTGATGTTAACGGGGGGGACGAGCAGTACTTC; CDR3 protein: CATSDVNGGDEQYF
J gene: TRBJ2-7; clone size: once; D gene: TRBD1; V gene: TRBV30; CDR3 DNA: TGTGCCTGGAGGGTTACAGGGGCTTACGAGCAGTACTTC; CDR3 protein: CAWRVTGAYEQYF
J gene: TRBJ1-4; clone size: .; D gene: TRBD1; V gene: TRBV18; CDR3 DNA: TGTGCCAGCTCACCAAACAGGGGCCATGAAAAACTGTTTTTT; CDR3 protein: CASSPNRGHEKLFF
J gene: TRBJ2-2; clone size: .; D gene: .; V gene: TRBV10-1; CDR3 DNA: TGCGCCAGCAGTGAGTTTGACTGGCGGAACACCGGGGAGCTGTTTTTT; CDR3 protein: CASSEFDWRNTGELFF
J gene: TRBJ1-1; clone size: .; D gene: .; V gene: TRBV7-6; CDR3 DNA: TGTGCCAGCAGCTTACTTATCGGGGGAATGGACACTGAAGCTTTCTTT; CDR3 protein: CASSLLIGGMDTEAFF
J gene: TRBJ2-3; clone size: .; D gene: TRBD2; V gene: TRBV4-1; CDR3 DNA: TGCGCCAGCAGCCAAGCTTGGACTAGCGGGGGGGCTAGCACAGATACGCAGTATTTT; CDR3 protein: CASSQAWTSGGASTDTQYF
J gene: TRBJ1-3; clone size: .; D gene: .; V gene: TRBV19; CDR3 DNA: TGTGCCAGTAGTACCTCGGGACACCTCATCTCTGGAAACACCATATATTTT; CDR3 protein: CASSTSGHLISGNTIYF
J gene: TRBJ2-7; clone size: .; D gene: .; V gene: TRBV6-1; CDR3 DNA: TGTGCCAGCAGTACACGAAGGAACAGCTACGAGCAGTACTTC; CDR3 protein: CASSTRRNSYEQYF
J gene: TRBJ2-7; clone size: .; D gene: TRBD1; V gene: TRBV11-3; CDR3 DNA: TGTGCCAGCAGTTTCGGGACAGTAACCTACGAGCAGTACTTC; CDR3 protein: CASSFGTVTYEQYF
J gene: TRBJ2-1; clone size: .; D gene: TRBD2; V gene: TRBV11-2; CDR3 DNA: TGTGCCAGCAGCTTCTTGGGTAGCGGGGGCCACTACAATGAGCAGTTCTTC; CDR3 protein: CASSFLGSGGHYNEQFF